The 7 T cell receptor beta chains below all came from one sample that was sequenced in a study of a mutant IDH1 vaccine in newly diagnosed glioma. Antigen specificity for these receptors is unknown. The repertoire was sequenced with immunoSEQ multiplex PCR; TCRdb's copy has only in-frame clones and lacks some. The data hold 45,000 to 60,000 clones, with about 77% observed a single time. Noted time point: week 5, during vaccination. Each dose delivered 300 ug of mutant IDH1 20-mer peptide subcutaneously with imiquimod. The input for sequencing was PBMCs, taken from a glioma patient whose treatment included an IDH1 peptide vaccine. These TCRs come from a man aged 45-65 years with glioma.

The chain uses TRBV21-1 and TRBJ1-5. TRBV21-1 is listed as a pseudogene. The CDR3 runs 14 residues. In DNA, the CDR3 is TGTGCCAGCAGCAAAGTCGGGGAGGTCCAGCCCCAGCATTTT. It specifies CASSKVGEVQPQHF.

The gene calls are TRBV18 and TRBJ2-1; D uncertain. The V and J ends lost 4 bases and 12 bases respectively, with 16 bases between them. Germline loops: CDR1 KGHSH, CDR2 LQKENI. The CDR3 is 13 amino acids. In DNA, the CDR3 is TGTGCCAGCTCACTCTCCGGAAGGCTGGGGCAGTTCTTC. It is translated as CASSLSGRLGQFF.

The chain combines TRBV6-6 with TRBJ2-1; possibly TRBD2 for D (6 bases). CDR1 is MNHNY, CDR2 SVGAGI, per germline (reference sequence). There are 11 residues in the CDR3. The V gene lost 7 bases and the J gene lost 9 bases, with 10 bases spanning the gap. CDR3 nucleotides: TGTGCCAGCAAGTTCGGGGGTGAGCAGTTCTTC. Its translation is CASKFGGEQFF.

In DNA form, the CDR3 reads TGTGCCAGCAGCAAAGAGGGGTTGGGGATATACGAGCAGTACTTC. It yields the protein CASSKEGLGIYEQYF. The chain recombines TRBV21-1 with TRBJ2-7; no check of the table's D call, TRBD1, against the DNA was made. TRBV21-1 corresponds to a pseudogene. This CDR3 has 15 residues.

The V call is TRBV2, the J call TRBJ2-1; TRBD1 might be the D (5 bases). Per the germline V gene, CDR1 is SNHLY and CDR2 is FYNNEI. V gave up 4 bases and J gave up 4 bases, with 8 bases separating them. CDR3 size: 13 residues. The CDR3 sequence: CASSADRYNEQFF. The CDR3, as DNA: TGTGCCAGCAGTGCCGACAGATACAATGAGCAGTTCTTC.

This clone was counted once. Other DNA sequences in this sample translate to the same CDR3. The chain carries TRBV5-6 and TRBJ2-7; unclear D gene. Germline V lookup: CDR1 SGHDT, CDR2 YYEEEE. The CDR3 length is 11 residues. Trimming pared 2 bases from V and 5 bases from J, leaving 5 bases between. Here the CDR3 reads CASSLGHEQYF. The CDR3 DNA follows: TGTGCCAGCAGCTTAGGCCACGAGCAGTACTTC.

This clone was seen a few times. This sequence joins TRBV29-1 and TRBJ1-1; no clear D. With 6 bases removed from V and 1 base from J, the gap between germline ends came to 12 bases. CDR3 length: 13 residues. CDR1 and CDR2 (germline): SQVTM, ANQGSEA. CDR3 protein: CSVLSGRNTEAFF. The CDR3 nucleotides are TGCAGCGTGCTGTCTGGCAGGAACACTGAAGCTTTCTTT.